This is a list of T cell receptor beta chains from one sample in a study of beta chain features in type 1 diabetes. The method was immunoSEQ multiplex PCR; TCRdb's version includes in-frame clones alone and lacks a portion of them. The sample holds 390,000 or so clones; around 14% are singletons and the top ten take 0.035% to 0.045%. Sequenced input: naive CD4+ T cells from blood. All receptors derive from a man younger than 40 in good health. The CDR3 runs from the conserved cysteine through the conserved F or W. Fields, in order: D gene, V gene, clone size, CDR3 length, J gene, CDR3 DNA, CDR3 protein. A D gene is named only where the DNA matches it firmly. The listing skips clone size in some rows; elsewhere it reads once, few, many or a size class.

.	TRBV7-6	.	15	TRBJ2-6	TGTGCCAGCACCCCGGTGGGAGATGGGGCCAACGTCCTGACTTTC	CASTPVGDGANVLTF
TRBD2	TRBV25-1	.	15	TRBJ2-1	TGTGCCAGCAGTGCTGCGCGGGGGGTATACAATGAGCAGTTCTTC	CASSAARGVYNEQFF
.	TRBV5-1	.	15	TRBJ2-1	TGCGCCAGCAGCTTGGGCTCCAGCTCCTACAATGAGCAGTTCTTC	CASSLGSSSYNEQFF
.	TRBV29-1	few	11	TRBJ2-3	TGCAGCGTAGATTACACAGATACGCAGTATTTT	CSVDYTDTQYF
.	TRBV2	few	14	TRBJ2-3	TGTGCCAGCAAAAGAGCGTTGGCCCCAGATACGCAGTATTTT	CASKRALAPDTQYF
TRBD1	TRBV7-2	few	14	TRBJ1-1	TGTGCCAGCAGCGTACAGGGGATGAACACTGAAGCTTTCTTT	CASSVQGMNTEAFF
TRBD1	TRBV5-6	few	15	TRBJ2-3	TGTGCCAGCTGGACCCTCCAGGGGGCTACAGATACGCAGTATTTT	CASWTLQGATDTQYF
TRBD1	TRBV30	.	10	TRBJ1-2	TGTGCCTGGCACAGGGGTCGCTACACCTTC	CAWHRGRYTF
TRBD1	TRBV5-1	.	15	TRBJ2-1	TGCGCCAGCAGCTACTCGGGACAGTCCTACAATGAGCAGTTCTTC	CASSYSGQSYNEQFF
.	TRBV14	.	16	TRBJ1-3	TGTGCCAGCAGCCATAAAAGGGGCAACTCTGGAAACACCATATATTTT	CASSHKRGNSGNTIYF
.	TRBV30	.	12	TRBJ1-1	TGTGCCTGGAGTGAGACAGGCCCACGAGCTTTCTTT	CAWSETGPRAFF
TRBD2	TRBV30	many	15	TRBJ2-5	TGTGCCTGGAGTGGGACTAGCGGCATACAAGAGACCCAGTACTTC	CAWSGTSGIQETQYF
.	TRBV2	few	14	TRBJ2-1	TGTGCCAGCAGGCTAGCAGACTCCTACAATGAGCAGTTCTTC	CASRLADSYNEQFF
.	TRBV30	.	11	TRBJ1-3	TGTGCCTGGAGTGTTCTAAACACCATATATTTT	CAWSVLNTIYF
TRBD2	TRBV7-2	few	15	TRBJ2-1	TGTGCCAGCAGCCCCCAGGACGGCGGGGGGCTGGAGCAGTTCTTC	CASSPQDGGGLEQFF
TRBD2	TRBV4-2	.	16	TRBJ2-3	TGTGCCAGCAGCCAAGGCGGGACTAGCGGGGGAGATACGCAGTATTTT	CASSQGGTSGGDTQYF
TRBD2	TRBV7-8	.	16	TRBJ2-1	TGTGCCAGCAGCCAACTTAGCGGGAGAACGAAGAATGAGCAGTTCTTC	CASSQLSGRTKNEQFF
.	TRBV4-2	few	12	TRBJ2-1	TGTGCCAGCAGCCTGGAGGGTACTGAGCAGTTCTTC	CASSLEGTEQFF
.	TRBV29-1	few	16	TRBJ2-3	TGCAGCGTTGAAGAAGGGAGCTCAGCTAGCACAGATACGCAGTATTTT	CSVEEGSSASTDTQYF
.	TRBV14	few	15	TRBJ2-5	TGTGCCAGCAGCCACCCCGGGACACTCCAAGAGACCCAGTACTTC	CASSHPGTLQETQYF
.	TRBV7-2	few	14	TRBJ1-2	TGTGCCAGCAGCTACAGCCACTCTAACTATGGCTACACCTTC	CASSYSHSNYGYTF